The 4 T cell receptor beta chains below come from one sample, sequenced in a study of T cell responses to AZD1222 COVID-19 vaccine. Clones were read by immunoSEQ multiplex PCR, and TCRdb kept only the in-frame ones, dropping some. The data contain about 190,000 clones, over 70% of them singletons. Sequences were derived from peripheral blood, sampled on day 0 of MenACWY control vaccination. The receptors were gathered from an adult in good health.

The chain is built from TRBV4-1 and TRBJ2-1; 7 nucleotides line up with TRBD1. The CDR3 has 18 amino acids. V shed 0 bases and J 4 bases; nucleotides not matched to a gene: 12. CDR1 is MGHRA, CDR2 YSYEKL, per germline. CDR3 region: CASSQEAGGRSRYNEQFF. CDR3 in DNA: TGCGCCAGCAGCCAAGAGGCAGGGGGTCGGTCGAGGTACAATGAGCAGTTCTTC.

The chain joins TRBV9 to TRBJ1-1, with no clear D. The V and J ends lost 2 bases and 0 bases respectively, with 5 bases between them. The germline CDR1 and CDR2 sequences are SGDLS and YYNGEE. The CDR3 contains 13 residues. The CDR3 here is CASSVFLNTEAFF. Here the CDR3 DNA reads TGTGCCAGCAGCGTTTTTCTGAACACTGAAGCTTTCTTT.

The chain combines TRBV6-5 with TRBJ1-2; tentatively, D is TRBD1 (6 bases). With 4 bases removed from V and 2 bases from J, the gap between germline ends came to 11 bases. This CDR3 region has 14 residues. The germline V gene encodes CDR1 MNHEY and CDR2 SVGAGI. CDR3 sequence: CASSSGHLNYGYTF. The DNA for the CDR3 is TGTGCCAGCAGTTCGGGACACCTAAACTATGGCTACACCTTC.

About this clone: The identical CDR3 is also encoded by other nucleotide sequences in the sample. The genes are TRBV4-3 and TRBJ2-3; 7 nucleotides align to TRBD2. V lost 1 base, J lost 2 bases, and 3 bases stayed unmatched. Germline-derived CDR1 and CDR2 are LGHNA and YSLEER. The CDR3 has 15 residues. As DNA, the CDR3 is TGCGCCAGCAGCCAAGCCGGGGGGAACACAGATACGCAGTATTTT. This gives the protein CASSQAGGNTDTQYF.